The T cell receptor (beta chain) described here comes from a study of blood T cell repertoires in COVID-19. Study overall: The study drew acute and convalescent COVID-19 samples from the United States, Italy and Spain. T cells, B-cell-depleted T cells, or PBMCs supplied cDNA or gDNA.

Method: immunoSEQ multiplex PCR; TCRdb's copy keeps in-frame clones and lacks some. The sample includes roughly 120,000 clones, around 78% of them seen just once. Between the trimmed V and J ends, which lost 1 base and 8 bases, there was a span of 12 bases. Germline V gene lookup returns CDR1 SQVTM and CDR2 ANQGSEA. The CDR3 length is 13 residues. The TCR comes from a young man with acute or convalescent COVID-19. This rearrangement joins TRBV29-1 to TRBJ2-1; D might be TRBD2 (6 bases). The sample consisted of peripheral blood. For the CDR3, the DNA is TGCAGCGTTGAAGTGGTAGCGGAGGATGAGCAGTTCTTC. Its translation: CSVEVVAEDEQFF.